The 8 T cell receptor beta chains reported below all come from one sample, sequenced in a study of metastatic and nonmetastatic thyroid tumors. With MiXCR, TCRdb called clones anew from the PCR reads. The repertoire consists of about 43,000 clones, with approximately 10% occurring once and the leading ten covering around a quarter. Not a single patient had been given any form of treatment at any point before undergoing thyroid surgery. Sequencing was done on a sample of blood. The source is a female donor with papillary thyroid cancer or a benign thyroid nodule (not recorded which). Some clones in this sample may be carry-over from other donors' samples.

By frequency in the sample, this clone is large. This chain uses TRBV11-2 with TRBJ2-7; D possibly matches TRBD1 or TRBD2 (5 bases each). Germline CDR1 SGHAT, CDR2 FQNNGV. Deletions cut 4 bases from V and 3 bases from J, with 16 bases between. The length of the CDR3 is 15 residues. CDR3 region: CASSSAGAHLYEQYF. CDR3 bases: TGTGCCAGCAGCTCAGCCGGGGCACACCTCTACGAGCAGTACTTC.

This clone showed up many times. This chain joins TRBV7-2 and TRBJ2-1, with TRBD1 matching 8 bases. The germline V gene has CDR1 SGHTA and CDR2 FQGNSA. The CDR3 is made up of 14 amino acids. Trimming removed 6 bases from V and 7 bases from J; junction bases left unmatched: 8. CDR3 protein: CASSPGGLGNEQFF. CDR3 DNA: TGTGCCAGCAGTCCAGGGGGCCTAGGGAATGAGCAGTTCTTC.

This clone has just a few counts. DNA for the CDR3: TGTGCCAGCTCACCACCCGGACAAGTTAAAAACACTGAAGCTTTCTTT. Protein sequence: CASSPPGQVKNTEAFF. The V call is TRBV18, the J call TRBJ1-1, with D possibly being TRBD1 (5 bases). Germline V gene lookup returns CDR1 KGHSH and CDR2 LQKENI. V was clipped by 0 bases and J by 2 bases, with 13 bases between them. This CDR3 spans 16 amino acids.

Ten or more counts support this clone. The chain employs TRBV11-3 and TRBJ2-3; maybe TRBD1 (5 bases). The CDR3 length is 13 residues. Trimming removed 1 base at V and 7 bases at J, with 9 bases between. Germline CDR1 SGHNT, CDR2 YENEEA. CDR3: CASSLVQGYTQYF. The CDR3 nucleotides are TGTGCCAGCAGCTTAGTCCAGGGCTATACGCAGTATTTT.

This clone was counted ten times or more. J is TRBJ2-5 and V is TRBV5-1; tentatively, D is TRBD1 (5 bases). The CDR3 spans 14 residues. V was clipped by 5 bases and J by 2 bases, with 13 bases between them. Per germline, CDR1 SGHRS and CDR2 YFSETQ. CDR3 coding DNA: TGCGCCAGCAGGCAGTGGGGCGCACAAGAGACCCAGTACTTC. This gives the protein CASRQWGAQETQYF.

This clone was observed at least ten times. One end of the junction is discordant with germline, which a read error may explain. The rearrangement links TRBV7-8 to TRBJ2-1; 8 bases agree with TRBD2. Germline lookup yields CDR1 SGHVS and CDR2 FQNEAQ. There are 14 residues in the CDR3. In nucleotides, the CDR3 is TGTGCCAGCAGCCAAGGGACTAGTACCCCCTTGCAGGTCTTC. It translates to CASSQGTSTPLQVF.

This clone has ten or more counts. The rearrangement joins TRBV19 to TRBJ2-6; 7 bases align to TRBD2. The CDR3 is made up of 17 amino acids. The V gene's germline CDR1 is LNHDA and CDR2 SQIVND (reference sequence). V was clipped by 3 bases and J by 1 base; unmatched bases: 6. CDR3 protein: CASSMGIAGSGANVLTF. The CDR3 DNA reads TGTGCCAGTAGTATGGGAATAGCGGGTTCTGGGGCCAACGTCCTGACTTTC.

This clone was observed a single time. The V and J genes are TRBV5-1 and TRBJ2-7; D unclear. V shed 6 bases and J shed 7 bases, with 17 bases lying between them. CDR1 and CDR2 (germline): SGHRS, YFSETQ. The CDR3 consists of 13 residues. The CDR3 nucleotides read TGCGCCAGCATCAAGGACCCCACTGGGGAGCAGTACTTC. Translation gives CASIKDPTGEQYF.